This TCR beta chain stems from a study of beta chain features in type 1 diabetes. Whole-study results and caveats: TCRB CDR3 length was moderately but significantly reduced in all four CD4+ subsets of Type 1 diabetes patients.

This CDR3 region has 13 residues. Germline assignment: CDR1 SGHRS and CDR2 YFSETQ. With 0 bases removed from V and 4 bases from J, the gap between germline ends came to 7 bases. The sample holds a few counts of this clone. Its antigen is as yet unknown. Expressed TCRB transcripts were sequenced because the isolated RNA had all been reverse transcribed beforehand. This table comes from immunoSEQ multiplex PCR, and its TCRdb copy is limited to in-frame clones, with some not included. The sample includes roughly 290,000 clones, roughly 15% of them seen just once. The material sequenced was naive CD4+ T cells from blood. V and J are TRBV5-1 and TRBJ1-1, with no clear D. This clonotype was sampled from a man younger than 30 with type 1 diabetes. The CDR3 sequence is CASSLGRGTEAFF. DNA for the CDR3: TGCGCCAGCAGCTTGGGGCGGGGCACTGAAGCTTTCTTT. The full variable domain, with the rest looked up from reference TRBV5-1 and TRBJ1-1, is KAGVTQTPRYLIKTRGQQVTLSCSPISGHRSVSWYQQTPGQGLQFLFEYFSETQRNKGNFPGRFSGRQFSNSRSEMNVSTLELGDSALYLCASSLGRGTEAFFGQGTRLTVV.